Here is one T cell receptor (beta chain) with its context. The data were taken from a study of blood T cells in healthy people across ages. The use of a sample-barcoded 5' primer and a J-beta primer mix characterized a second PCR of roughly 7 to 12 cycles. Via MiXCR, TCRdb re-called the 5' RACE reads, giving one row per CDR3 protein. The sample yields hundreds of thousands of distinct CDR3 sequences, about 56% seen once. The sample, around 10 milliliters of peripheral blood, was drawn from each donor. In germline, CDR1 is SEHNR, CDR2 FQNEAQ (reference sequence). With 1 base removed from V and 2 bases from J, the gap between germline ends came to 7 bases. This CDR3 region has 14 residues.

Sequences were obtained from blood. The J gene is TRBJ2-3, the V gene TRBV7-9; D is unresolved. The TCR comes from a man aged 35 to 55 in good health. The CDR3 DNA reads as TGTGCCAGCAGCTTAGGGGCTAACACAGATACGCAGTATTTT. This translates into CASSLGANTDTQYF.